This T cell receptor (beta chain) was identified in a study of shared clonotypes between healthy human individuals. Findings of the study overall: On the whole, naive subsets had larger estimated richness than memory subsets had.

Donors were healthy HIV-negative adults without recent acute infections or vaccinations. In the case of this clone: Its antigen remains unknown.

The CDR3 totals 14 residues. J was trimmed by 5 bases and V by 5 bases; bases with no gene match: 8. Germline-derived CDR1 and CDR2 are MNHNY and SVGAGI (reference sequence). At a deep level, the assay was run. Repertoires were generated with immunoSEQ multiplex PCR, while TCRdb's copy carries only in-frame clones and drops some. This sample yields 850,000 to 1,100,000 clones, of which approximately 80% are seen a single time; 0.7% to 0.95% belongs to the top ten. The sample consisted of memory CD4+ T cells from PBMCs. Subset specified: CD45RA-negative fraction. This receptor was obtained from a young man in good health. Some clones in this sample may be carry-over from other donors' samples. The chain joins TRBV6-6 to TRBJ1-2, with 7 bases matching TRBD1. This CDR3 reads CASSDATGQYGYTF. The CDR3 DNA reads TGTGCCAGCAGTGACGCGACAGGGCAGTATGGCTACACCTTC.